This is a list of T cell receptor beta chains from one sample in a study of cytomegalovirus exposure and HLA in healthy donors. TCRdb's copy holds only in-frame clones and misses some; the assay was immunoSEQ multiplex PCR. The sample holds 100,000 to 150,000 clones; 65% to 85% are singletons and the top ten take roughly 1.5%. Sequenced material: PBMCs. The origin of the receptors is a woman aged 18-29 years in good health and CMV-seronegative. Each CDR3 is given with its conserved first and last residue. D genes are given only for firm matches. The size entry is marked missing in some rows and otherwise reads once, few, many or a size class.

j_gene,d_gene,abundance,v_gene,CDR3nt,CDR3aa
TRBJ1-1,NA,NA,TRBV2,TGTGCCAGCAGTAAAACAGGGTCTTGGGACACTGAAGCTTTCTTT,CASSKTGSWDTEAFF
TRBJ1-2,NA,NA,TRBV27,TGTGCCAGCAGTCCTACCCCCCTCGGGACAACTAACTATGGCTACACCTTC,CASSPTPLGTTNYGYTF
TRBJ1-2,NA,NA,TRBV5-1,TGCGCCAGCAGCCCGCCGGGCAGGGCCCTTGGGGGCTACACCTTC,CASSPPGRALGGYTF
TRBJ2-7,TRBD2,once,TRBV30,TGTGCCTGGGAGACTAGCGGCGCCTACGAGCAGTACTTC,CAWETSGAYEQYF
TRBJ1-4,TRBD1,few,TRBV10-3,TGTGCCACCAAGACAGGGACAACTAATGAAAAACTGTTTTTT,CATKTGTTNEKLFF
TRBJ2-1,TRBD2,NA,TRBV18,TGTGCCAGCTCACCACCGCTAGCGGGAGGGAAGAATGAGCAGTTCTTC,CASSPPLAGGKNEQFF
TRBJ2-7,NA,few,TRBV5-6,TGTGCCAGCAGGGCTCGCGGGAAGTACCCCTACGAGCAGTACTTC,CASRARGKYPYEQYF
TRBJ2-7,NA,once,TRBV27,TGTGCCAGCAGTTTCGTAGTTTCACCCTACGAGCAGTACTTC,CASSFVVSPYEQYF
TRBJ2-7,TRBD1,NA,TRBV28,TGTGCCAGCAGTTCGACAGGGGGCCCAAGCTACGAGCAGTACTTC,CASSSTGGPSYEQYF
TRBJ2-7,TRBD2,NA,TRBV7-2,TGTGCCAGCAGCTTAGTCCCAGCGGGGGGAGCCTACGAGCAGTACTTC,CASSLVPAGGAYEQYF
TRBJ1-4,NA,NA,TRBV29-1,TGCAGCGTTGGCAGGGATAATGAAAAACTGTTTTTT,CSVGRDNEKLFF
TRBJ2-1,TRBD2,NA,TRBV9,TGTGCCAGCAGCCGCTTATCCGGGACTAGAGATGGCGGTGAGCAGTTCTTC,CASSRLSGTRDGGEQFF